This TCR beta chain appears in the sequencing data of a study of OX40 agonist ivuxolimab in advanced cancers. With respect to the entire study: Ivuxolimab was an agonistic, fully human IgG2 monoclonal antibody directed against OX40 (CD134), a costimulatory receptor. Intravenous ivuxolimab was administered to patients every 2 weeks at six dose levels: 0.01, 0.1, 0.3, 1.5, 3 and 10 mg/kg. Among the approximately 50 dose-escalation patients, about 19 had hepatocellular carcinoma, approximately 15 melanoma, 9 renal cell carcinoma and 9 head and neck cancer. A male proportion of approximately 83% and a mean age of approximately 55 years, ranging from roughly 20 to 80, were recorded for the dose-escalation cohort. Patients were allowed to have had prior anti-PD-1, anti-PD-L1 or anti-CTLA-4 therapy, and approximately 43% of the dose-escalation patients had previously received checkpoint inhibitors. Partial responses were achieved by three dose-escalation patients, of whom one had hepatocellular carcinoma and two had cutaneous melanoma. Peripheral TCRbeta sequencing was intended to test whether TCR sequence diversity was altered and clonal T-cell expansion was caused by ivuxolimab. The paper describes the monotherapy dose-escalation part (N of about 52 patients) of the phase I trial of ivuxolimab. General findings and caveats noted by the study authors: At doses from 0.1 to 3.0 mg/kg, clonal expansion was seen in both CD4+ and CD8+ blood T cells between baseline and week 6. The antigen specificity of the clonally expanded peripheral T cells was not determined. On average, CD8+ T cells showed more expanded clones than CD4+ T cells after ivuxolimab. Low levels of normalized T-cell clonal expansion were also seen in some patients who did not respond. In partial responders in the 0.1-3.0 mg/kg groups, normalized peripheral clonal expansion was found to be among the lowest, especially among CD8+ T cells.

The CDR3 has 14 amino acids, counting the end cysteine and phenylalanine. Just the 42-base CDR3 DNA is kept, in frame starting at base 1. Via the germline V gene, CDR1 is MGHRA and CDR2 YSYEKL. To sequence the TCRbeta CDR3 region, genomic DNA was isolated from the sorted cells. TCRbeta CDR3 regions were sequenced using the immunoSEQ Assay. TCRdb stores this immuneACCESS table with in-frame sequences only. Part of the clones is absent; in the studies checked, under half of the shortfall reflects unresolved V genes, and no reason is known for the rest. For this sample there are about 22,000 clones; about 79% appear just once. Jointly, the top ten make up over 30% of the sample. Patients with a history of autoimmune disease or receiving systemic immunosuppression were excluded from the trial. Peripheral blood for TCR sequencing was collected from all dose cohorts at baseline, on cycle 4 day 1, and on cycle 7 day 1. The samples were drawn from a first-in-human, open-label, multicenter phase I dose-escalation trial of ivuxolimab. Adults with locally advanced or metastatic melanoma, renal cell, hepatocellular, or head and neck squamous cell carcinoma were enrolled in the trial. Before TCR sequencing, CD4+ T cells and CD8+ T cells were sorted from peripheral blood as separate populations.

This clone was recorded once. It lacks a known antigen. No per-base quality is available; no much larger clone lies one base away. This chain is built from TRBV4-1 and TRBJ2-5, with no D gene named confidently. The DNA end is a closer match to TRBJ2-7, so the J assignment may be wrong. This sequence originates from an adult with an advanced solid tumor such as melanoma, head and neck, liver or kidney cancer. The specimen comprised CD4+ or CD8+ T cells sorted from blood, sampled in a trial of the OX40 agonist ivuxolimab. The CDR3 is CASSQDGLAYEQYF. The nucleotides are TGCGCCAGCAGCCAAGATGGGCTGGCCTACGAGCAGTACTTC.